This TCR beta chain originates from a study of CD8 T cells in ankylosing spondylitis. A remark on this clonotype: Its cognate antigen is unknown.

The CDR3 contains 15 residues. V was shortened by 0 bases and J by 0 bases, with 12 bases between the two germline ends. The V gene's germline CDR1 is DFQATT and CDR2 SNEGSKA (reference sequence). By quantitative 5'-RACE with molecular barcodes, the TCR beta libraries were made. TCRdb re-called the 5' RACE reads through MiXCR, storing one row per CDR3 protein. The sample contains 150,000 to 200,000 distinct CDR3 sequences, 25% to 35% of which appear only once. Study findings and constraints: A motif of 7 to 9 highly homologous TCR beta variants was seen as apparently characteristic of ankylosing spondylitis blood.

This chain links TRBV20-1 with TRBJ2-7; D gene ambiguous. The sequencing sample was made of synovial fluid, either unsorted or a sorted T cell fraction (not recorded which). This receptor was taken from a male donor with ankylosing spondylitis. CDR3 DNA: TGCAGTGCTAGAGAAGGTGCCAGGAGCTCCTACGAGCAGTACTTC. Protein sequence: CSAREGARSSYEQYF.